The 5 T cell receptor beta chains in this list originate from one sample, sequenced in a study of Ad26.COV2.S vaccination and SARS-CoV-2 variants. Treatment: about 20 received Ad26.COV2.S at low or high dose, single or two shots; about 5 received placebo; per-sample allocation not given. Sampling took place 63 days after the first vaccine or placebo injection. Generated by immunoSEQ multiplex PCR, the TCRdb table keeps only in-frame clones and is missing some. Of about 430,000 clones in the sample, approximately 92% were seen once. Sample: peripheral blood, taken in a trial of Ad26.COV2.S vaccine versus placebo. The receptors here all came from a person between 18 and 59 years old who received the Ad26.COV2.S COVID-19 vaccine or a placebo.

This chain connects TRBV6-2 or TRBV6-3 to TRBJ2-1, with 13 bases fitting TRBD2. After removal of 5 bases from V and 2 bases from J, the junction contained 9 bases not matched to a gene. Germline CDR1 is MNHEY and CDR2 is SVGEGT. This CDR3 is built from 18 residues. The CDR3 sequence is CASSPQTSGGLTYNEQFF. DNA for the CDR3: TGTGCCAGCAGTCCCCAGACTAGCGGGGGGTTGACCTACAATGAGCAGTTCTTC.

V usage is TRBV7-9 and J usage is TRBJ1-6; tentative D call: TRBD1 (5 bases). Germline-derived CDR1 and CDR2 are SEHNR and FQNEAQ (reference sequence). V gave up 0 bases and J gave up 10 bases, with 13 bases separating them. There are 15 residues in the CDR3. CDR3 coding DNA: TGTGCCAGCAGCTTAGCGCTGCAGGGTTACTCACCCCTCCACTTT. Protein sequence: CASSLALQGYSPLHF.

The rearrangement uses TRBV20-1 and TRBJ2-1, with 11 bases that match TRBD1. Germline CDR1 reads DFQATT; CDR2 reads SNEGSKA (reference sequence). The V segment lost 3 bases and the J segment 6 bases; nucleotides outside the gene matches: 7. CDR3 length equals 15 residues. The chain's CDR3 is CSASYRDRGFNEQFF. In nucleotides, the CDR3 is TGCAGTGCTAGTTACCGGGACAGGGGGTTCAATGAGCAGTTCTTC.

This chain uses TRBV3-1 (or the pseudogene TRBV3-2) with TRBJ2-5; D is undetermined. The ends were cut back, 0 bases at V and 9 bases at J, with 5 bases in the middle. CDR3 length equals 11 residues. Looked up from germline, CDR1 is LGHDT and CDR2 is YNNKEL (reference sequence). CDR3 sequence: CASSQETAQYF. Written as DNA, the CDR3 is TGTGCCAGCAGCCAAGAAACGGCCCAGTACTTC.

The rearrangement uses TRBV5-1 and TRBJ2-3; D uncertain. In germline, CDR1 is SGHRS, CDR2 YFSETQ. V lost 0 bases and J lost 1, with 9 bases in between. The CDR3 extends over 15 amino acids. The CDR3, as DNA: TGCGCCAGCAGCTTGGACGCGTCCGGCACAGATACGCAGTATTTT. This codes for CASSLDASGTDTQYF. The whole variable domain, filled in from reference TRBV5-1 and TRBJ2-3, reads KAGVTQTPRYLIKTRGQQVTLSCSPISGHRSVSWYQQTPGQGLQFLFEYFSETQRNKGNFPGRFSGRQFSNSRSEMNVSTLELGDSALYLCASSLDASGTDTQYFGPGTRLTVL.